This entry describes one T cell receptor beta chain. What it binds is not known. This specimen comes from a study of T cell responses to AZD1222 COVID-19 vaccine. On the study more broadly: Second-dose intervals of approximately 4 or approximately 12 weeks were pooled.

Germline CDR1 KGHSH, CDR2 LQKENI. The CDR3 is 17 amino acids. Trimming took 1 base from V and 1 from J; bases not matched to a gene: 6. General study results and limits: CD4 TCRs associated with vaccination spanned spike, dominating at 160-218 and 743-854. Females made up more of the donors, who were largely white British, and clonal diversity may have come out too low. Repertoires in all cases were sampled only once the peak T cell response had passed.

TCRdb's copy holds only in-frame clones and misses some; the assay was immunoSEQ multiplex PCR. This sample has 150,000 or so clones, with 91% found just once. The TCR originated in an adult in good health. Sample: peripheral blood, taken on day 0 of AZD1222 vaccination. This chain joins TRBV18 and TRBJ2-2; TRBD1 matches at 7 bases. This CDR3 reads CASSPQPRTGNTGELFF. DNA of the CDR3: TGTGCCAGCTCACCACAGCCTAGGACAGGGAACACCGGGGAGCTGTTTTTT. Using reference TRBV18 and TRBJ2-2 for the parts outside the CDR3, the full variable domain is NAGVMQNPRHLVRRRGQEARLRCSPMKGHSHVYWYRQLPEEGLKFMVYLQKENIIDESGMPKERFSAEFPKEGPSILRIQQVVRGDSAAYFCASSPQPRTGNTGELFFGEGSRLTVL.